One sample yielded the 26 T cell receptor beta chains listed below, sequenced in a study of OX40 agonist ivuxolimab in advanced cancers. Produced via immunoSEQ multiplex PCR; TCRdb's table is partial and in-frame only. The sample comprises about 62,000 clones, 85% of which are singletons, and about 3.7% rests with the top ten. The source material was CD4+ or CD8+ T cells sorted from blood, sampled in a trial of the OX40 agonist ivuxolimab. The receptor source for this set is an adult with an advanced solid tumor such as melanoma, head and neck, liver or kidney cancer.

The V gene is TRBV28, the J gene TRBJ1-1; D call uncertain. The germline V and J ends were trimmed by 3 bases and 4 bases, with 3 bases remaining between them. The V gene's germline CDR1 is MDHEN and CDR2 SYDVKM. The CDR3 covers 11 residues. The CDR3 is CASSFLTEAFF. The CDR3, as DNA: TGTGCCAGCAGTTTCCTCACTGAAGCTTTCTTT.

This clone was seen a handful of times. V is TRBV19 and J is TRBJ2-7, with 11 bases that match TRBD2. This CDR3 region has 16 residues. With 7 bases clipped from V and 3 bases from J, the junction kept 11 bases outside the gene matches. The germline V gene encodes CDR1 LNHDA and CDR2 SQIVND (reference sequence). The CDR3 sequence: CASTKTGTSGFYEQYF. CDR3 coding DNA: TGTGCCAGTACCAAAACCGGGACTAGCGGATTCTACGAGCAGTACTTC.

The chain combines TRBV5-6 with TRBJ2-2; 11 bases agree with TRBD2. The J segment lost 5 bases and the V segment lost 3 bases, leaving 9 bases of the junction unmatched. The CDR3 length is 17 residues. Germline assignment: CDR1 SGHDT and CDR2 YYEEEE. DNA of the CDR3: TGTGCCAGCAGCTCGACTACTTTAGCGGGAGGGACCGGGGAGCTGTTTTTT. Translation: CASSSTTLAGGTGELFF.

This chain connects TRBV28 to TRBJ2-1; maybe TRBD2 (6 bases). The CDR3 covers 15 residues. V was clipped by 4 bases and J by 7 bases, with 17 bases between them. The germline V gene has CDR1 MDHEN and CDR2 SYDVKM. CDR3 in amino acids: CASSSRLDPWNEQFF. CDR3 coding DNA: TGTGCCAGCAGTTCTCGACTAGATCCTTGGAATGAGCAGTTCTTC.

This sequence joins TRBV9 and TRBJ1-3; D call uncertain. V was cut by 0 bases and J by 0 bases, with 10 bases left in between. The CDR3 length is 16 residues. Germline values: CDR1 SGDLS, CDR2 YYNGEE. This CDR3 reads CASSVAFADSGNTIYF. The CDR3 DNA is TGTGCCAGCAGCGTAGCTTTCGCCGACTCTGGAAACACCATATATTTT.

This clone has a single count. The chain carries TRBV28 and TRBJ2-5, with D perhaps assigned TRBD1 or TRBD2 (6 bases each). This CDR3 has 13 amino acids. V was pared by 6 bases and J by 4 bases, with 12 bases between. Germline V gene lookup returns CDR1 MDHEN and CDR2 SYDVKM. The CDR3 nucleotides are TGTGCCAGCAGGAGGGGGGTCCTAGAGACCCAGTACTTC. Protein product: CASRRGVLETQYF.

The V and J genes are TRBV5-5 and TRBJ2-1, with D unclear. The CDR3 runs 14 residues. Germline-derived CDR1 and CDR2 are SGHKS and YYEKEE (reference sequence). Trimming took off 2 bases at V and 4 bases at J, with 10 bases between the two ends. CDR3 region: CASSFLRQYNEQFF. The DNA for the CDR3 is TGTGCCAGCAGCTTCTTGCGGCAGTACAATGAGCAGTTCTTC.

This chain links TRBV14 with TRBJ2-1; D not resolved. Trimming cost V 1 base and J 9 bases, with 10 bases left between them. The germline gives CDR1 SGHDN, CDR2 FVKESK. The CDR3 length is 13 residues. This CDR3 reads CASSQGVRFEQFF. The CDR3 coding sequence is TGTGCCAGCAGCCAAGGAGTGCGGTTTGAGCAGTTCTTC. Together with reference TRBV14 and TRBJ2-1, the CDR3 gives the full variable domain: EAGVTQFPSHSVIEKGQTVTLRCDPISGHDNLYWYRRVMGKEIKFLLHFVKESKQDESGMPNNRFLAERTGGTYSTLKVQPAELEDSGVYFCASSQGVRFEQFFGPGTRLTVL.

This clone was seen a single time. The CDR3 DNA reads as TGTGCCAGGGGGTCCAGGGCCCCCTACGAGCAGTACTTC. Its translation is CARGSRAPYEQYF. This rearrangement joins TRBV6-4 to TRBJ2-7; D may be TRBD1 (5 bases). CDR3 length: 13 amino acids. Trimming shortened V by 9 bases and J by 2 bases, and 14 bases separated the two germline ends. The germline CDR1 and CDR2 sequences are MRHNA and SNTAGT.

This clone was observed a few times. The V call is TRBV5-4, the J call TRBJ1-1; D is perhaps TRBD1 (5 bases). Germline V gene lookup returns CDR1 SGHNT and CDR2 YYREEE (reference sequence). The CDR3 totals 16 residues. V lost 0 bases to trimming and J lost 0 bases, with 12 bases between them. CDR3 nucleotides: TGTGCCAGCAGCTTGGGACTGACGGACATGAACACTGAAGCTTTCTTT. Encoded protein: CASSLGLTDMNTEAFF.

The rearrangement uses TRBV27 and TRBJ2-5; D perhaps matches TRBD2 (5 bases). Trimming left V 3 bases short and J 5 bases short, with 10 bases between. From germline, CDR1 is MNHEY and CDR2 SMNVEV (reference sequence). The CDR3 runs 13 residues. The CDR3 DNA sequence: TGTGCCAGCAGTTTTGGAGGAGGTGAGACCCAGTACTTC. This translates into CASSFGGGETQYF.

The V and J genes are TRBV5-6 and TRBJ1-5; the D is unclear. The ends were cut back, 1 base at V and 5 bases at J, with 4 bases in the middle. The CDR3 spans 12 residues. Germline-derived CDR1 and CDR2 are SGHDT and YYEEEE. The CDR3 nucleotides read TGTGCCAGCAGCTTGAGGGATCAGCCCCAGCATTTT. Its protein product is CASSLRDQPQHF. The full variable domain, in which reference TRBV5-6 and TRBJ1-5 provide the parts outside the CDR3, is DAGVTQSPTHLIKTRGQQVTLRCSPKSGHDTVSWYQQALGQGPQFIFQYYEEEERQRGNFPDRFSGHQFPNYSSELNVNALLLGDSALYLCASSLRDQPQHFGDGTRLSIL.

The J gene is TRBJ2-7, the V gene TRBV21-1; no check of the table's D call, TRBD1, against the DNA was made. TRBV21-1 is a listed pseudogene. This CDR3 region has 15 residues. The CDR3 DNA reads as TGTGCCAGCAGCACCACAGGGGTTCGCTCCTACGAGCAGTACTTC. Translation: CASSTTGVRSYEQYF.

This chain uses TRBV6-1 with TRBJ1-2; a weak D match, TRBD1 (5 bases). The CDR3 consists of 12 residues. V gave up 6 bases and J gave up 7 bases, with 12 bases separating them. Germline CDR1 is MNHNS and CDR2 is SASEGT. Here the CDR3 DNA reads TGTGCCAGCAGGGGGCCTTCGGGTGGCTACACCTTC. Translating gives CASRGPSGGYTF.

J is TRBJ2-1 and V is TRBV28; 7 bases fit TRBD2. The CDR3 loop spans 14 amino acids. The junction had 3 bases not matched to a gene; V was cut back by 3 bases and J by 4 bases. The V gene's germline CDR1 is MDHEN and CDR2 SYDVKM. Here the CDR3 DNA reads TGTGCCAGCAGTTTGGGACTACGATACAATGAGCAGTTCTTC. Translation: CASSLGLRYNEQFF. The full variable domain, completed using reference TRBV28 and TRBJ2-1, is DVKVTQSSRYLVKRTGEKVFLECVQDMDHENMFWYRQDPGLGLRLIYFSYDVKMKEKGDIPEGYSVSREKKERFSLILESASTNQTSMYLCASSLGLRYNEQFFGPGTRLTVL.

The chain joins TRBV6-1 to TRBJ2-7; 10 bases agree with TRBD1. V gave up 5 bases and J gave up 4 bases; unmatched junction bases: 8. CDR3 length: 15 amino acids. In germline, CDR1 is MNHNS, CDR2 SASEGT. CDR3 coding DNA: TGTGCCAGCAGTTTCCGGGGACAGGGGACATACGAGCAGTACTTC. Translating it yields CASSFRGQGTYEQYF.

The chain recombines TRBV6-5 with TRBJ1-4; TRBD1 aligns across 9 bases. There are 15 residues in the CDR3. Per germline, CDR1 MNHEY and CDR2 SVGAGI. J was trimmed by 8 bases and V by 4 bases; bases with no gene match: 8. CDR3 bases: TGTGCCAGCAGTTCCACGACAGGGGGTAAAGAAAAACTGTTTTTT. It encodes CASSSTTGGKEKLFF.

The rearrangement links TRBV25-1 to TRBJ1-2; D unclear. V was cut by 5 bases and J by 7 bases, with 20 bases left in between. The germline V gene has CDR1 MGHDK and CDR2 SYGVNS. The CDR3 is 15 residues long. CDR3 sequence (DNA): TGTGCCAGCAGTTCAAGCCGGCCGAGAGGGATTGGCTACACCTTC. It translates to CASSSSRPRGIGYTF.

V gene TRBV7-9 combines with J gene TRBJ2-1, with D uncertain. Trimming left V 5 bases short and J 0 bases short, with 14 bases between. In germline, CDR1 is SEHNR, CDR2 FQNEAQ (reference sequence). There are 16 residues in the CDR3. The CDR3 sequence is CASSRTTSSSYNEQFF. CDR3 bases: TGTGCCAGCAGCCGAACTACCTCGAGCTCCTACAATGAGCAGTTCTTC.

In its sample, this clone was seen once. The rearrangement joins TRBV14 to TRBJ2-5; D may be TRBD2 (6 bases). The DNA end is more similar to TRBJ2-7, so the J call may be wrong. The CDR3 extends over 15 amino acids. CDR1 and CDR2 from the germline V gene are SGHDN and FVKESK. DNA for the CDR3: TGTGCCAGCAGCCAAGACTGGGGAGGCTCCTACGAGCAGTACTTC. It is translated as CASSQDWGGSYEQYF.

A few counts support this clone. CDR3 residues: CASSSWLLDSSYNEQFF. The CDR3, as DNA: TGTGCCAGCAGCTCTTGGCTGCTAGACAGCTCCTACAATGAGCAGTTCTTC. This chain connects TRBV7-9 to TRBJ2-1; D might be TRBD1 (5 bases). V was shortened by 4 bases and J by 0 bases, with 16 bases between the two germline ends. Germline V lookup: CDR1 SEHNR, CDR2 FQNEAQ (reference sequence). CDR3 length: 17 amino acids.

This CDR3 reads CASSSIRDETGELFF. CDR3 DNA: TGTGCCAGCAGCTCGATCAGGGACGAGACCGGGGAGCTGTTTTTT. The V call is TRBV5-6, the J call TRBJ2-2; either TRBD1 or TRBD2 may fit D (5 bases each). Looked up from germline, CDR1 is SGHDT and CDR2 is YYEEEE. The CDR3 sequence is 15 residues long. Trimming removed 3 bases at V and 5 bases at J, with 14 bases between.

The chain joins TRBV23-1 to TRBJ2-7, with D possibly being TRBD1 (6 bases). TRBV23-1 is sorted into the ORF group, with uncertain function. This CDR3 comprises 17 residues. V was trimmed by 0 bases and J by 0 bases, leaving 15 bases between them. The CDR3 here is CASSQSVRGQNSYEQYF. The CDR3 nucleotides are TGCGCCAGCAGTCAATCGGTTAGGGGACAAAACTCCTACGAGCAGTACTTC.

The V and J genes are TRBV7-9 and TRBJ1-4; D ambiguous. The CDR3 spans 13 residues. V was trimmed by 5 bases and J by 10 bases, leaving 14 bases between them. Germline V gives CDR1 SEHNR, CDR2 FQNEAQ (reference sequence). The CDR3 here is CASSLRGYGKLFF. In nucleotides, the CDR3 is TGTGCCAGCAGCCTACGGGGATACGGAAAACTGTTTTTT.

CDR3 DNA sequence: TGTGCCAGCAGCCCCAGGGAAGGCAATGAGCAGTTCTTC. It translates to CASSPREGNEQFF. V usage is TRBV4-2 and J usage is TRBJ2-1, with D possibly matching TRBD1 (5 bases). Germline V gene sequence: CDR1 LGHNA, CDR2 YNFKEQ. CDR3 length: 13 residues. V gave up 4 bases and J gave up 6 bases, with 10 bases separating them.

The chain employs TRBV11-3 and TRBJ2-7, with 8 bases fitting TRBD1. The germline gives CDR1 SGHNT, CDR2 YENEEA. J was trimmed by 6 bases and V by 8 bases; bases with no gene match: 12. The CDR3 covers 14 residues. The chain's CDR3 is CASGGGRGLGEQYF. CDR3 coding DNA: TGTGCCAGCGGAGGGGGCAGGGGGCTAGGCGAGCAGTACTTC.